Sequencing of this T cell receptor (beta chain) was carried out in a study of blood T cell repertoires in COVID-19. At the level of the study: The study drew acute and convalescent COVID-19 samples from the United States, Italy and Spain. From T cells, B-cell-depleted T cells, or PBMCs came the material, which was cDNA or gDNA.

The trim removed 5 bases at V and 2 bases at J, leaving 6 bases unmatched. The CDR3 runs 15 residues. In germline, CDR1 is MNHEY, CDR2 SMNVEV (reference sequence). Authors' processing steps: Estimates of nucleated cell counts were drawn from the amplification of reference gene primers. Some clones are missing from TCRdb's copy, which holds only in-frame ones; the method was immunoSEQ multiplex PCR. V, J and clone size were drawn from that table, and D and trimming were deduced from the DNA. This table holds around 290,000 clones, around 88% found once. The clonotype was recovered from a man aged 40-50 years with acute or convalescent COVID-19. The chain has TRBV27 and TRBJ2-3; TRBD1 agrees at 8 bases. The sequencing sample was made of peripheral blood. Written as DNA, the CDR3 is TGTGCCAGCAGTGGGATGGACAGGGTCACAGATACGCAGTATTTT. This gives the protein CASSGMDRVTDTQYF.